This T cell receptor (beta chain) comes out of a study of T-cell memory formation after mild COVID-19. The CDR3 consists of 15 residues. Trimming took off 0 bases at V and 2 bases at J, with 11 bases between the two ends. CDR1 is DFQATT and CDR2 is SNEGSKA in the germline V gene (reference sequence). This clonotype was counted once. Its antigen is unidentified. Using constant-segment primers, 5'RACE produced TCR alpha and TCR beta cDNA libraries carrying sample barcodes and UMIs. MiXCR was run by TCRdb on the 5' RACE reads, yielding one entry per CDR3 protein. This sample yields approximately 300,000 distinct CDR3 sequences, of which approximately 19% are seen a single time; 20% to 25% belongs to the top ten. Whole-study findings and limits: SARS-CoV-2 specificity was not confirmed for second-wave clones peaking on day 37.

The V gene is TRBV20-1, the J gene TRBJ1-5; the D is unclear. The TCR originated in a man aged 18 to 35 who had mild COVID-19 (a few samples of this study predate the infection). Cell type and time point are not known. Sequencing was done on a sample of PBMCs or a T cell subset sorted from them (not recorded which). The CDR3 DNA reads TGCAGTGCTAGAGATCCGATGGATGGCAATCAGCCCCAGCATTTT. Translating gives CSARDPMDGNQPQHF.